This T cell receptor (beta chain) was profiled in a study of blood T cell repertoires in COVID-19. In this sample, this clone turned up a few times. Germline V gene lookup returns CDR1 MDHEN and CDR2 SYDVKM. Trimming took 6 bases from V and 4 from J, leaving 24 bases between them. The CDR3 sequence is 17 residues long. Profiled with immunoSEQ multiplex PCR; TCRdb holds only in-frame clones, not every one. Of 200,000 to 250,000 clones listed, 85% to 90% were seen once; the top ten hold approximately 14%. This TCR was sampled from a woman aged 45-65 years with acute COVID-19. The V gene is TRBV28, the J gene TRBJ1-1, with D hard to call. The sequenced sample was PBMCs or T cells enriched from blood (not recorded which). CDR3 DNA sequence: TGTGCCAGCAGCCTCCTGGCCTACCGGGCTCGGGGCACTGAAGCTTTCTTT. Its protein product is CASSLLAYRARGTEAFF.